This TCR beta chain is from a study of blood T cell repertoires in COVID-19. The wider study: From the United States, Italy and Spain came samples of acute and convalescent COVID-19. In each case, the material was cDNA or gDNA derived from T cells, B-cell-depleted T cells, or PBMCs.

The CDR3 sequence is 17 residues long. V dropped 0 bases and J dropped 1; count of bases not matched to a gene: 6. Germline V gene data show CDR1 as SGDLS and CDR2 as YYNGEE. Original analysis: It was from reference gene primer amplification that nucleated cell counts were estimated. Sequenced by immunoSEQ multiplex PCR; TCRdb stores in-frame clones only, minus some. D and trimming were read from the DNA, whereas the V and J calls and clone size are those reported in that table. The sample shows 200,000 to 300,000 clones, approximately 86% of them seen only once. The sample consisted of peripheral blood. The V and J genes are TRBV9 and TRBJ2-3, with 9 bases matching TRBD2. This TCR derives from a woman between 55 and 75 years old with active or convalescent COVID-19. The CDR3: CASSVAGAGGRTDTQYF. The CDR3 nucleotides are TGTGCCAGCAGCGTAGCAGGAGCGGGAGGTCGCACAGATACGCAGTATTTT.